This T cell receptor beta chain was captured by sequencing in a study of early T cells in non-severe SARS-CoV-2 infection. TCRdb reprocessed the 5' RACE reads with MiXCR, giving one entry per CDR3 protein. Of tens of thousands of distinct CDR3 sequences in the sample, less than 15% were seen once. This specimen was whole blood, taken at baseline. The receptor's source is an adult who was a healthcare worker with PCR-confirmed SARS-CoV-2 infection or an uninfected control (not recorded which).

Written as DNA, the CDR3 is TGTGCCAGCAGTTATTCCGCTAGCGGGGACTCCTACGAGCAGTACTTC. Protein sequence: CASSYSASGDSYEQYF. This rearrangement joins TRBV6-5 to TRBJ2-7; TRBD2 matches at 9 bases. Germline V CDR1 and CDR2: MNHEY, SVGAGI. This CDR3 contains 16 residues. The ends lost 3 bases at V and 0 bases at J; junction bases unmatched: 6.